This TCR beta chain is drawn from a study of CD8+CD57+ T cells in acquired aplastic anemia. The CDR3 loop spans 13 amino acids. Trimming left V 7 bases short and J 1 base short, with 8 bases between. Per the germline V gene, CDR1 is SNHLY and CDR2 is FYNNEI. Investigators profiled TCR beta VDJ and CDR3 from genomic DNA template. MiXCR was run by TCRdb on the reads, yielding one entry per CDR3 protein. The repertoire includes some 280,000 distinct CDR3 sequences, 55% to 60% of them detected once, and 8% sits in the top ten. This clonotype was seen at least ten times. Sequencing was done on a sample of sorted CD4+, CD8+, or CD8+CD57+ T cells (not recorded which) from PBMCs. The chain uses TRBV2 and TRBJ1-5, with TRBD1 as a possible D gene (5 bases). The clonotype originates from a human donor with severe aplastic anemia or a healthy control (not recorded which). The CDR3 reads CASKGLSNQPQHF. CDR3 nucleotides: TGTGCCAGCAAGGGGTTAAGCAATCAGCCCCAGCATTTT.